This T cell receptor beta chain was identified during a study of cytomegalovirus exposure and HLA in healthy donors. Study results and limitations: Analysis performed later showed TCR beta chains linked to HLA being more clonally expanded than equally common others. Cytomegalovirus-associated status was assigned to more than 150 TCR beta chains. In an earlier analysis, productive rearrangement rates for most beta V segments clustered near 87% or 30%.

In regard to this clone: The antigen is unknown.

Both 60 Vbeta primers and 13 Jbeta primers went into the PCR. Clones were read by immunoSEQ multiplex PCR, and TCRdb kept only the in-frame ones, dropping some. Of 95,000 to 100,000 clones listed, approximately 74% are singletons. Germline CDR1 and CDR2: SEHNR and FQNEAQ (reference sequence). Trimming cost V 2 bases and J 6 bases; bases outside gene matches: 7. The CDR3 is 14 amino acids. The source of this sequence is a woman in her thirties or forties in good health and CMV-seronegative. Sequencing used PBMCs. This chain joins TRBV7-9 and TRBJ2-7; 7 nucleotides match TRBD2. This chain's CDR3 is CASSLNPSGGEQYF. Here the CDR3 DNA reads TGTGCCAGCAGCTTAAATCCGTCGGGGGGCGAGCAGTACTTC.